Listed below are T cell receptor beta chains from one sample, sequenced in a study of blood T cell repertoires in COVID-19. Repertoires were generated with immunoSEQ multiplex PCR, while TCRdb's copy carries only in-frame clones and drops some. The sample has about 50,000 clones; around four fifths are singletons. The specimen sequenced was peripheral blood. All receptors come from a human donor in a cohort sampled during active COVID-19. CDR3s leave out the opening cysteine and the closing phenylalanine or tryptophan. D genes are given only for firm matches.

v_call d_call cdr3_length cdr3_aa
TRBV25-1 TRBD2 12 ASRTSGRYNEQF
TRBV2 TRBD1 17 ASSEVGVGTGPSGNTIY
TRBV3-1/TRBV3-2 TRBD2 14 ASSGSGLAVVDTQY
TRBV9 TRBD2 18 ASSVSGLAGGYSGANVLT
TRBV5-1 TRBD1 13 ASSLGQGKDTEAF
TRBV7-8 - 16 ASSLVARSSSGANVLT
TRBV6-5 TRBD1 13 ASRLLIGQGGGYT
TRBV9 - 12 ASSVGGVRVEAF
TRBV5-1 - 11 ASSSAGVGEQY
TRBV21-1 - 15 ASSKRRAYRGRNEQY
TRBV7-2 - 13 ASSLDVLRAYEQY
TRBV5-1 - 10 ASSPQGYGYT
TRBV19 - 13 ASRPTGRRTDTQY
TRBV7-2 TRBD2 12 ASSLSQGGYIQY
TRBV3-1/TRBV3-2 TRBD1 12 ASSSNRGTYEQY
TRBV11-1 - 13 ASSLALGASYEQY
TRBV7-8 - 12 ASSLGLGVATQY
TRBV9 - 13 ASSPLSVTYNEQF
TRBV6-5 - 13 ASSYYAVANYGYT
TRBV9 TRBD2 13 ASSAGLAGGQIQY
TRBV30 - 10 AWSVTDYGYT
TRBV30 TRBD2 11 AWNRAGASEQY
TRBV21-1 - 12 ASSKSQRRNIQY
TRBV24-1 TRBD1 13 ATSPPQGAGYGYT
TRBV7-2 - 16 ASSRFRTSGTSTDTQY
TRBV10-1 - 11 ASSASGRNEQF
TRBV24-1 TRBD1 11 AIGTGNNYGYT
TRBV30 TRBD1 12 AWRGQGTYTEAF
TRBV18 TRBD2 14 ASSLLGLAAGNEQF
TRBV7-9 - 12 ASSLGEANYGYT
TRBV6-5 - 11 ASRGTLTGWST
TRBV19 TRBD2 14 ASSIASGAGAGELF
TRBV5-6 TRBD1 13 ASSWRGQGVGEQF
TRBV7-2 - 13 ASRYRAAIYTEAF
TRBV3-1/TRBV3-2 - 12 ASSHTSGNTEAF
TRBV7-6 TRBD1 12 ASSRSGQSNEQF
TRBV7-9 TRBD1 11 ASSFTGDQPQH
TRBV5-1 TRBD2 13 ASRPGTSGGNEQY
TRBV19 - 13 ASSPQGFTQETQY
TRBV10-1 - 12 ASSEPSGTDTQY
TRBV24-1 TRBD1 14 ATSGPRDSTYNEQF
TRBV4-1 TRBD2 14 ASRLGLAGGYNEQF
TRBV10-3 TRBD2 12 AIAGPQWTGELF
TRBV24-1 TRBD1 12 ATSDDDRVEPQH
TRBV14 - 15 ASSQEGPGSRLETQY
TRBV4-1 - 12 ASSQGDRVNIQY
TRBV5-6 - 12 ASSSTGTGETQY
TRBV5-1 - 12 ASSLGADPYGYT
TRBV10-3 TRBD1 10 AITRGPGELF
TRBV6-5 - 12 ASSYSRPGNEQF
TRBV20-1 - 12 SASLPGAPTEAF
TRBV24-1 TRBD2 13 ATSDLRAGVDEQF
TRBV30 TRBD1 13 AWSGLRQGPYGYT
TRBV6-5 - 13 ASSQSAVVNNEQF